The 14 T cell receptor beta chains reported below all come from one sample, sequenced in a study of beta chain features in type 1 diabetes. The entirety of the isolated RNA underwent reverse transcription, so expressed TCRB transcripts were sequenced. Assay: immunoSEQ multiplex PCR; the TCRdb copy retains only in-frame clones and omits some. The repertoire holds about 220,000 clones, 11% seen once, with approximately 1.5% in the top ten. Sequencing was carried out using central memory CD4+ T cells from blood. The receptors originated from a man aged 18 to 35 in good health.

The chain is built from TRBV7-2 and TRBJ1-6, with unresolved D. Trimming removed 4 bases from V and 10 bases from J, with 14 bases in between. CDR3 length: 14 residues. Germline V gives CDR1 SGHTA, CDR2 FQGNSA. CDR3 bases: TGTGCCAGCAGCTCGGAGATCACACGGTCACCCCTCCACTTT. It encodes CASSSEITRSPLHF.

V usage is TRBV4-2 and J usage is TRBJ2-1; D is perhaps TRBD2 (6 bases). The CDR3 is 18 amino acids. Germline CDR1 LGHNA, CDR2 YNFKEQ. Between the trimmed V and J ends, which lost 0 bases and 1 base, there was a span of 16 bases. CDR3 amino acids: CASSQDPQRVASYNEQFF. CDR3 in DNA: TGTGCCAGCAGCCAAGATCCTCAGCGGGTGGCGTCCTACAATGAGCAGTTCTTC.

This clone has more than one count but fewer than ten. This sequence joins TRBV30 and TRBJ2-2, with TRBD2 as a possible D gene (5 bases). The ends were cut back, 2 bases at V and 2 bases at J, with 9 bases in the middle. CDR1 and CDR2 (germline): GTSNPN, SVGIG (reference sequence). The CDR3 consists of 14 residues. This CDR3 reads CAWSPGINTGELFF. The CDR3, as DNA: TGTGCCTGGAGTCCGGGGATTAACACCGGGGAGCTGTTTTTT.

This clone was detected a few times. V usage is TRBV2 and J usage is TRBJ2-3, with D maybe TRBD2 (6 bases). Germline loops: CDR1 SNHLY, CDR2 FYNNEI. Trimming took off 4 bases at V and 3 bases at J, with 17 bases between the two ends. The length of the CDR3 is 16 residues. The CDR3 nucleotides are TGTGCCAGCAGTGGGTTAGCCGGACGGGGGACAGATACGCAGTATTTT. Residues: CASSGLAGRGTDTQYF.

The V call is TRBV6-1, the J call TRBJ1-1; no firm D call. CDR3 length: 13 residues. Trimming took off 4 bases at V and 0 bases at J, with 6 bases between the two ends. Germline loops: CDR1 MNHNS, CDR2 SASEGT. CDR3 DNA sequence: TGTGCCAGCAGTGCGATTATGAACACTGAAGCTTTCTTT. Protein sequence: CASSAIMNTEAFF.

This clone was recorded a few times. The V call is TRBV27, the J call TRBJ2-1; the D gene is possibly TRBD2 (6 bases). The germline CDR1 and CDR2 sequences are MNHEY and SMNVEV (reference sequence). With 7 bases removed from V and 4 bases from J, the gap between germline ends came to 14 bases. The CDR3 consists of 14 residues. CDR3 sequence (DNA): TGTGCCAGCAATAGTGGGAGGACTTACAATGAGCAGTTCTTC. Translated: CASNSGRTYNEQFF.

This chain uses TRBV29-1 with TRBJ2-2; 8 nucleotides align to TRBD1. J was trimmed by 4 bases and V by 6 bases; bases with no gene match: 4. Germline CDR1 and CDR2: SQVTM and ANQGSEA. This CDR3 spans 13 amino acids. The CDR3 loop is CSVDRDSTGELFF. The CDR3 DNA reads as TGCAGCGTGGACAGGGATTCCACCGGGGAGCTGTTTTTT.

This clone was counted ten times or more. The chain links TRBV7-3 to TRBJ2-5; D unresolved. With 5 bases removed from V and 3 bases from J, the gap between germline ends came to 10 bases. Germline V gene sequence: CDR1 SGHTA, CDR2 FQGTGA. The CDR3 runs to 13 residues. CDR3 amino acids: CASSATGEETQYF. The CDR3 DNA reads as TGTGCCAGCAGCGCTACCGGAGAAGAGACCCAGTACTTC.

This clone turned up a few times. This chain connects TRBV19 to TRBJ2-1; 7 positions agree with TRBD2. The germline V gene encodes CDR1 LNHDA and CDR2 SQIVND (reference sequence). With V trimmed by 7 bases and J by 3 bases, 12 bases remained unmatched. The CDR3 runs 16 residues. CDR3: CASMGMRRENYNEQFF. As DNA, the CDR3 is TGTGCCAGTATGGGGATGAGGCGGGAGAACTACAATGAGCAGTTCTTC.

This clone was detected many times. V and J are TRBV6-1 and TRBJ1-5; D not certain. Trimming cost V 7 bases and J 1 base, with 11 bases left between them. Germline CDR1 reads MNHNS; CDR2 reads SASEGT. The CDR3 consists of 14 residues. The CDR3 region is CASTEYWSNQPQHF. The CDR3, as DNA: TGTGCCAGCACTGAGTATTGGAGCAATCAGCCCCAGCATTTT.

J is TRBJ1-4 and V is TRBV30, with TRBD1 identical over 9 bases. The germline gives CDR1 GTSNPN, CDR2 SVGIG (reference sequence). This CDR3 has 13 amino acids. With 3 bases clipped from V and 10 bases from J, the junction kept 6 bases outside the gene matches. CDR3 bases: TGTGCCTGGAGACGGGACAGGGAGGGAAAACTGTTTTTT. This gives the protein CAWRRDREGKLFF.

This clone came up a few times. The chain has TRBV7-9 and TRBJ2-7; TRBD2 aligns across 13 bases. CDR3 length: 16 amino acids. The V gene end was trimmed by 1 base and the J gene end by 2 bases; junction bases not matched to a gene: 2. In germline, CDR1 is SEHNR, CDR2 FQNEAQ (reference sequence). This CDR3 is CASSLGTSGRAYEQYF. CDR3 DNA sequence: TGTGCCAGCAGCTTAGGGACTAGCGGGAGAGCCTACGAGCAGTACTTC. The whole variable domain, filled in from reference TRBV7-9 and TRBJ2-7, reads DTGVSQNPRHKITKRGQNVTFRCDPISEHNRLYWYRQTLGQGPEFLTYFQNEAQLEKSRLLSDRFSAERPKGSFSTLEIQRTEQGDSAMYLCASSLGTSGRAYEQYFGPGTRLTVT.

The V call is TRBV29-1, the J call TRBJ2-7; 8 bases are shared with TRBD1. V lost 7 bases, J lost 7 bases, and 12 bases stayed unmatched. This CDR3 has 13 amino acids. Germline V gives CDR1 SQVTM, CDR2 ANQGSEA. The CDR3 sequence is CSAEGTGLREQYF. DNA for the CDR3: TGCAGCGCCGAGGGGACAGGACTTCGGGAGCAGTACTTC.

CDR3 region: CASSLGATDTQYF. CDR3 sequence (DNA): TGTGCCAGCAGCTTAGGAGCGACAGATACGCAGTATTTT. This chain connects TRBV11-1 to TRBJ2-3, with unresolved D. The CDR3 loop spans 13 amino acids. Per the germline V gene, CDR1 is SGHAT and CDR2 is FQDESV (reference sequence). The ends were cut back, 1 base at V and 3 bases at J, with 5 bases in the middle.